This TCR beta chain was recorded in a study of OX40 agonist ivuxolimab in advanced cancers. Study outcomes and limitations: Expansion of clones was among the lowest in partial responders at 0.1-3.0 mg/kg. In CD8+ T cells, expanded clones were on average more numerous than in CD4+. At 0.1 to 3.0 mg/kg, clonal expansion of CD4+ and CD8+ blood T cells had occurred by week 6.

As to this clone: Its specificity is unknown.

V lost 5 bases and J 1 base, leaving 8 bases between the germline ends. The CDR3 spans 14 residues. Germline lookup yields CDR1 MNHEY and CDR2 SVGAGI. The protocol was immunoSEQ multiplex PCR, while the TCRdb copy is restricted to in-frame clones and leaves out a portion. The sample comprises some 90,000 clones, around 90% of which are singletons, and less than 0.35% rests with the top ten. This clonotype was sampled from an adult with an advanced solid tumor such as melanoma, head and neck, liver or kidney cancer. V gene TRBV6-5 combines with J gene TRBJ2-2, with D hard to call. The source was CD4+ or CD8+ T cells sorted from blood, collected in a trial of the OX40 agonist ivuxolimab. In nucleotides, the CDR3 is TGTGCCAGCAGTCGAGACTGGAACACCGGGGAGCTGTTTTTT. It is translated as CASSRDWNTGELFF.